This is a list of T cell receptor beta chains from one sample in a study of response to subunit inactivated influenza vaccine. MiXCR, applied by TCRdb to the RT-PCR reads, yields one record per CDR3 protein. The table has under 200,000 distinct CDR3 sequences, 9.5% to 15% seen once. These data are also associated with another study on T cells expressing NK-cell markers.

The source was CD8+ T cells sorted from PBMCs, collected approximately 13 days after vaccination. The origin of the receptors is a man between 50 and 59 years old who received an inactivated influenza vaccine. The CDR3 runs from the conserved cysteine through the conserved F or W. The D gene is left open where the match is weak. Clone size is not always given. Where it is, it says once, few, many or a class for expanded clones.

v_call,clone_size,j_call,d_call,cdr3_nt,cdr3_aa
TRBV20-1,NA,TRBJ1-2,NA,TGCAGTGCCCACCGCGAGGGCAACTATGGCTACACCTTC,CSAHREGNYGYTF
TRBV4-1,NA,TRBJ2-7,NA,TGCGCCAGCAGCCAAGTCCTACTAGCCTACGAGCAGTACTTC,CASSQVLLAYEQYF
TRBV20-1,few,TRBJ2-3,TRBD2,TGCAGTGCTAACCCGGGACTAGCGGGAGGGGGAGATACGCAGTATTTT,CSANPGLAGGGDTQYF
TRBV7-8,few,TRBJ2-7,TRBD1,TGTGCCTCAACAGACAGGGGGTACTACGAGCAGTACTTC,CASTDRGYYEQYF
TRBV12-3/TRBV12-4,few,TRBJ2-7,NA,TGTGCCAGCGGGGACTCCTACGAGCAGTACTTC,CASGDSYEQYF
TRBV27,few,TRBJ2-7,TRBD1,TGTGCCAGCAGTTTATCAGGGACAGCCTACGAGCAGTACTTC,CASSLSGTAYEQYF
TRBV5-6,few,TRBJ2-7,TRBD2,TGTGCCAGCAGCGCCGGGACTAATTACGAGCAGTACTTC,CASSAGTNYEQYF
TRBV20-1,few,TRBJ2-3,NA,TGCAGTGCTAGAGATCTACTAGCCTCCACAGATACGCAGTATTTT,CSARDLLASTDTQYF
TRBV6-2/TRBV6-3,NA,TRBJ2-1,TRBD2,TGTGCCAGCAGTTACGTGTCTAGCGGCGAGGAGCAGTTCTTC,CASSYVSSGEEQFF
TRBV7-9,many,TRBJ1-4,NA,TGTGCCAGCAGCATCGGGACGGGGGAAAAACTGTTTTTT,CASSIGTGEKLFF
TRBV6-2/TRBV6-3,few,TRBJ2-1,NA,TGTGCCAGCACTATCGGGGCTTACAATGAGCAGTTCTTC,CASTIGAYNEQFF
TRBV7-9,many,TRBJ2-3,TRBD1,TGTGCCAGCAGCCCGCAGGGACAGGGGGTTGCAGATACGCAGTATTTT,CASSPQGQGVADTQYF
TRBV7-9,NA,TRBJ2-7,TRBD2,TGTGCCAGCAGCTTACCCACTAGCGGGTCCCCCGAGCAGTACTTC,CASSLPTSGSPEQYF
TRBV10-3,few,TRBJ2-7,NA,TGTGCCATCAGAAATACCGGTGTTAACTCCTACGAGCAGTACTTC,CAIRNTGVNSYEQYF
TRBV7-9,NA,TRBJ2-5,TRBD1,TGTGCCAGCAGCTTAACGGCAGGGGGTATGAAGACCCAGTACTTC,CASSLTAGGMKTQYF
TRBV7-2,once,TRBJ2-7,TRBD2,TGTGCCAGCAGCTTTCCGGGACTAGCCTACGAGCAGTACTTC,CASSFPGLAYEQYF
TRBV7-2,NA,TRBJ2-7,NA,TGTGCCAGCAGCCCCTCCCCGAGGGGGAGTAGGGCCTACGAGCAGTACTTC,CASSPSPRGSRAYEQYF
TRBV20-1,few,TRBJ2-1,NA,TGCAGTGCTAGAGATCAGGGCGGGTGGTACAATGAGCAGTTCTTC,CSARDQGGWYNEQFF
TRBV29-1,NA,TRBJ1-1,NA,TGCAGCGTTGGCCAGGGAGTGGGAGCTTTCTTT,CSVGQGVGAFF
TRBV11-2,NA,TRBJ2-1,NA,TGTGCCAGCAGCTTAGTAACCAGGAGTTTCGGCAATGAGCAGTTCTTC,CASSLVTRSFGNEQFF
TRBV2,few,TRBJ2-7,NA,TGTGCCAGCAGTGGTAATGGGTACTACGAGCAGTACTTC,CASSGNGYYEQYF
TRBV2,many,TRBJ1-2,NA,TGTGCCAGCAGTGAGTTTTCTAACTATGGCTACACCTTC,CASSEFSNYGYTF
TRBV3-1,NA,TRBJ2-1,TRBD2,TGTGCCAGCAGCCCTCGACTAGCGGGGGGTACTTACAATGAGCAGTTCTTC,CASSPRLAGGTYNEQFF
TRBV6-6,few,TRBJ2-1,NA,TGTGCCAGCACCGATTCAGGTAATGAGCAGTTCTTC,CASTDSGNEQFF
TRBV7-9,many,TRBJ1-4,NA,TGTGCCAGCAGCTTTCACGGAGAAAAACTGTTTTTT,CASSFHGEKLFF
TRBV3-1,NA,TRBJ1-1,NA,TGTGCCACCACCCAATCAGGGACGGGGAACACTGAAGCTTTCTTT,CATTQSGTGNTEAFF
TRBV6-1,few,TRBJ2-1,TRBD1,TGTGCCAGCAGTGAAGGCCCCCCCGGGACAGGGGGGGGAGATGAGCAGTTCTTC,CASSEGPPGTGGGDEQFF
TRBV9,few,TRBJ1-1,NA,TGTGCCAGCAGCGTAGTTGGACACCCGAACACTGAAGCTTTCTTT,CASSVVGHPNTEAFF
TRBV9,few,TRBJ2-7,TRBD1,TGTGCCAGCAGCGGGACAGGGGGGTACGAGCAGTACTTC,CASSGTGGYEQYF
TRBV11-2,many,TRBJ1-5,NA,TGTGCCAGCAGCTTAGGGGGGGTTCAACCCCAGCATTTT,CASSLGGVQPQHF
TRBV6-1,NA,TRBJ2-7,NA,TGTGCCATCAACGGGTACGAGCAGTACTTC,CAINGYEQYF
TRBV29-1,few,TRBJ2-7,NA,TGCAGCGTTGAACAGGCCAACACCTACGAGCAGTACTTC,CSVEQANTYEQYF
TRBV7-9,many,TRBJ2-7,TRBD1,TGTGCCAGCAGCCCCCGGGACAGGGAGTACGAGCAGTACTTC,CASSPRDREYEQYF
TRBV24-1,few,TRBJ1-2,TRBD1,TGTGCCACCAGTGGGGATCTAGGGACAGGGGGCCATGGCTACACCTTC,CATSGDLGTGGHGYTF
TRBV27,NA,TRBJ2-1,TRBD2,TGTGCCAGCAGTGTTACTAGCGGGGGGGCCTACAATGAGCAGTTCTTC,CASSVTSGGAYNEQFF
TRBV27,many,TRBJ2-1,TRBD2,TGTGCCAGCAGTTTGTCGGGAGCGGGGAAATCAAATGAGCAGTTCTTC,CASSLSGAGKSNEQFF
TRBV11-2,NA,TRBJ1-6,NA,TGTGCCAGCAGCTTAATTTTTGGGGGTGGATCCTATAATTCACCCCTCCACTTT,CASSLIFGGGSYNSPLHF
TRBV2,few,TRBJ1-2,NA,TGTGCCAGCAGTGAAATCGGGGACGGCGACCCATCCTTCTATGGCTACACCTTC,CASSEIGDGDPSFYGYTF
TRBV11-2,few,TRBJ2-2,TRBD2,TGTGCCAGCAGCTTTGCGGGAGGGCCGTATGTCGGGGAGCTGTTTTTT,CASSFAGGPYVGELFF